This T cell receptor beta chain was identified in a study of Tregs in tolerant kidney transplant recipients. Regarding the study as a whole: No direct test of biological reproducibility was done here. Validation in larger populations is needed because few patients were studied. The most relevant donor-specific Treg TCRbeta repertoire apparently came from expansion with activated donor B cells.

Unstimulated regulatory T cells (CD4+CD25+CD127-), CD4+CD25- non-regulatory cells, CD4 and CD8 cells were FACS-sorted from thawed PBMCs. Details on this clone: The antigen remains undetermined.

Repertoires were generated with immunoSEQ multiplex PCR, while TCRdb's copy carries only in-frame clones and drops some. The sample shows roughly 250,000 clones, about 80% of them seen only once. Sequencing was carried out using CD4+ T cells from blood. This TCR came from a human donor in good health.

CDR3 loop: CASTFLETGAKTFF. CDR3 sequence (DNA): TGTGCCAGCACCTTCCTCGAGACAGGGGCAAAAACTTTCTTT. The V call is TRBV27, the J call TRBJ1-1, with 8 positions matching TRBD1. Losses at the gene ends were 7 bases for V and 12 bases for J; bases not matched to a gene: 16. From germline, CDR1 is MNHEY and CDR2 SMNVEV (reference sequence). The CDR3 runs to 14 residues.